Sequencing of this T cell receptor (beta chain) was carried out in a study of shared clonotypes between healthy human individuals. The wider study: The plates for each donor numbered three CD4 naive, three CD4 memory, two CD8 naive and one CD8 memory. Study outcomes and limitations: Rarefaction indicated that sorted-subset sequencing remained incomplete although depth was large. Only blood was sampled; tissue repertoires likely differ.

Donors, healthy HIV-negative adults, lacked recent acute infections or vaccinations. Sequencing used immunoSEQ multiplex PCR; TCRdb keeps in-frame clones, though not all of them. This table has approximately 2.1 million clones, approximately 95% appearing once. In regard to this clone: Its antigen is not identified. This sample also contains other DNA sequences that code for the same CDR3.

The sample was naive CD4+ T cells from PBMCs. Stated subset: CD45RA+ positively selected. The source is a man in his late teens or twenties in good health. Some clones in this sample may be carry-over from other donors' samples.

The CDR3 region is CASSVGQGDYGYTF. The CDR3 bases are TGTGCCAGCAGCGTGGGACAGGGAGACTATGGCTACACCTTC. The chain combines TRBV9 with TRBJ1-2; 9 bases fit TRBD1. The junction had 2 bases not matched to a gene; V was cut back by 2 bases and J by 3 bases. Germline-derived CDR1 and CDR2 are SGDLS and YYNGEE. This CDR3 has 14 amino acids.